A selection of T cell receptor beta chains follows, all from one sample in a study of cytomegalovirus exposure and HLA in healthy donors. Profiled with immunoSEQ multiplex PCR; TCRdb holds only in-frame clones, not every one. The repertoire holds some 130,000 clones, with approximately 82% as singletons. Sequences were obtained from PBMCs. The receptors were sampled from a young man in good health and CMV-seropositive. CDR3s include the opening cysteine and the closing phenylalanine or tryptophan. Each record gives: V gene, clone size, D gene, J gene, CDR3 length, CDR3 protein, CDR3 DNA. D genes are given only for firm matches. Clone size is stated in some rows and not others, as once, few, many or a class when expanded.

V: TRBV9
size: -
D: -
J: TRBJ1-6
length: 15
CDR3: CASTVTGGGNSPLHF
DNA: TGTGCCAGCACCGTCACCGGGGGGGGAAATTCACCCCTCCACTTT

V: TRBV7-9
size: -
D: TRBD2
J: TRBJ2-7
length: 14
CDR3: CASSWLAGKNEQYF
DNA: TGTGCCAGCAGCTGGCTAGCGGGAAAAAACGAGCAGTACTTC

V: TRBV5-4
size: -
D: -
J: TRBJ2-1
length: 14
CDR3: CASRGGLPSNEQFF
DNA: TGTGCCAGCAGGGGGGGACTCCCGTCCAATGAGCAGTTCTTC

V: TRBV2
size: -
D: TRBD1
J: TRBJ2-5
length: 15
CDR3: CASSRTGGYEETQYF
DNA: TGTGCCAGCAGTAGGACAGGGGGTTATGAGGAGACCCAGTACTTC

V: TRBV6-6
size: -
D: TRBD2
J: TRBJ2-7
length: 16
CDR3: CASSIYGLAVTYEQYF
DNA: TGTGCCAGCAGTATTTACGGACTAGCGGTAACCTACGAGCAGTACTTC

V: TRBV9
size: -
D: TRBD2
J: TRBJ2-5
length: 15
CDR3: CASSVGGRVEETQYF
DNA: TGTGCCAGCAGCGTAGGAGGGAGGGTAGAAGAGACCCAGTACTTC

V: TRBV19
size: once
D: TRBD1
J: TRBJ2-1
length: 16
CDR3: CASSMSTGTGISEQFF
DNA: TGTGCCAGTAGTATGTCGACCGGGACAGGGATCAGTGAGCAGTTCTTC

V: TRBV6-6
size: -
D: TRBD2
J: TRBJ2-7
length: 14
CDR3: CASSQAGAAYEQYF
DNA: TGTGCCAGCAGCCAAGCGGGGGCAGCCTACGAGCAGTACTTC

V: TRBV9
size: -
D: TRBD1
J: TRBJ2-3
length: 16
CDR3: CASSPSTGGGVDTQYF
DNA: TGTGCCAGCAGCCCCTCCACAGGGGGCGGTGTTGATACGCAGTATTTT

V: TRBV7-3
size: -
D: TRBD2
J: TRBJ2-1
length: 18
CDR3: CASSLRPMSGGAHNEQFF
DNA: TGTGCCAGCAGCTTAAGGCCGATGAGCGGGGGGGCTCACAATGAGCAGTTCTTC

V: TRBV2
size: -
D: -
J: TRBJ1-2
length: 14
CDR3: CASSLQGSNYGYTF
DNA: TGTGCCAGCAGCTTACAGGGTTCTAACTATGGCTACACCTTC

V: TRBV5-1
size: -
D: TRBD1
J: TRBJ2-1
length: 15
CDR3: CASSSTGGAYNEQFF
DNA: TGCGCCAGCAGCTCTACAGGGGGAGCCTACAATGAGCAGTTCTTC

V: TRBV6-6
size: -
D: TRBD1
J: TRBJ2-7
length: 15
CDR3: CASSNRGFSSYEQYF
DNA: TGTGCCAGCAGTAACAGGGGCTTTAGCTCCTACGAGCAGTACTTC

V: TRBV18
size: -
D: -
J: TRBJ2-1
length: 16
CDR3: CASSPEPMSSYNEQFF
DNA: TGTGCCAGCTCACCCGAACCCATGAGCTCCTACAATGAGCAGTTCTTC

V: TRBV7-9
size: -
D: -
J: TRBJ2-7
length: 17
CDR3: CASSPRGQSQKLYEQYF
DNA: TGTGCCAGCAGCCCGCGGGGGCAGTCCCAAAAGCTCTACGAGCAGTACTTC

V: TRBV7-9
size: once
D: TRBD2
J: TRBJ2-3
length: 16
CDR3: CASSLRLAGGPDTQYF
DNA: TGTGCCAGCAGCTTGCGACTAGCGGGAGGGCCAGATACGCAGTATTTT

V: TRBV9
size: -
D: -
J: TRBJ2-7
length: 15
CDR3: CASSVDPTVSYEQYF
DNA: TGTGCCAGCAGCGTAGACCCGACAGTTTCCTACGAGCAGTACTTC

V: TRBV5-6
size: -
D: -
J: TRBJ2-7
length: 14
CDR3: CASSLVPGVYEQYF
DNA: TGTGCCAGCAGCTTGGTACCGGGGGTCTACGAGCAGTACTTC

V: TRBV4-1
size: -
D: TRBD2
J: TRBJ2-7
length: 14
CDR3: CASSLSGGAYEQYF
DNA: TGCGCCAGCAGCCTTAGCGGGGGGGCCTACGAGCAGTACTTC

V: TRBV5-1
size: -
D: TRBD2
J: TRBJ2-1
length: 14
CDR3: CASSSSGAYNEQFF
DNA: TGCGCCAGCAGCTCTAGCGGAGCCTACAATGAGCAGTTCTTC

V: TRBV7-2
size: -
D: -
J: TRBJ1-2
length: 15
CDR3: CASSRAAGGAYGYTF
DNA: TGTGCCAGCAGCCGAGCTGCAGGAGGGGCCTATGGCTACACCTTC

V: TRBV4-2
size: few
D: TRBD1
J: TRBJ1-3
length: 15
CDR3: CASSQPDRDGNTIYF
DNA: TGTGCCAGCAGCCAACCTGACAGGGATGGAAACACCATATATTTT

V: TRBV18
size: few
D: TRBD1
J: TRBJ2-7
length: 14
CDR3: CASSPDWDSYEQYF
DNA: TGTGCCAGCTCACCTGATTGGGACAGCTACGAGCAGTACTTC

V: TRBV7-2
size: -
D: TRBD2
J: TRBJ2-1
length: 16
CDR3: CASSPGLAGSRNEQFF
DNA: TGTGCCAGCAGTCCCGGACTAGCGGGGTCTAGGAATGAGCAGTTCTTC

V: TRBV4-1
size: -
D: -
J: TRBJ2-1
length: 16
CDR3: CASSQEGTYVYNEQFF
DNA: TGCGCCAGCAGCCAAGAAGGGACATACGTATACAATGAGCAGTTCTTC

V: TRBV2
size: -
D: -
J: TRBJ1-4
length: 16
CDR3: CASSEALVGQGGKLFF
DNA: TGTGCCAGCAGTGAAGCGCTGGTGGGGCAGGGAGGGAAACTGTTTTTT

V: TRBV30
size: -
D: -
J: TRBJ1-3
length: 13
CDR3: CASVSGTGNTIYF
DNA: TGTGCCTCGGTTTCCGGGACTGGAAACACCATATATTTT

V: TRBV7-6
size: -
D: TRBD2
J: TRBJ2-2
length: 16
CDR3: CASSSPSGRAAGELFF
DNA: TGTGCCAGCAGCTCCCCTAGCGGGAGAGCAGCCGGGGAGCTGTTTTTT

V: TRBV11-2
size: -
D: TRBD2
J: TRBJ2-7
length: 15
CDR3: CASSKLAGVRYEQYF
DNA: TGTGCCAGCAGCAAACTAGCGGGAGTTAGGTACGAGCAGTACTTC

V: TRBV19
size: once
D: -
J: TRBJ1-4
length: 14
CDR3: CASSSRGGNEKLFF
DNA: TGTGCCAGTAGCAGCCGGGGAGGTAATGAAAAACTGTTTTTT

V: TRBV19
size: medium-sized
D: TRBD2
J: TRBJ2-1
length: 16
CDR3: CASNDYGLAGVGEQFF
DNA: TGTGCCAGTAACGATTACGGGCTAGCGGGAGTGGGTGAGCAGTTCTTC

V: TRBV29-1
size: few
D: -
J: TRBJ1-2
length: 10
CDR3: CSADRGGYTF
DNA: TGCAGCGCGGACAGAGGCGGCTACACCTTC

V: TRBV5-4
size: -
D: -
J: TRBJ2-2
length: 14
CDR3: CASSLEGYTGELFF
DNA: TGTGCCAGCAGCTTGGAGGGGTACACCGGGGAGCTGTTTTTT

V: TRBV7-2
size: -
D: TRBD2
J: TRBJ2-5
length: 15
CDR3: CASSSAGSGKETQYF
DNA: TGTGCCAGCAGCTCGGCGGGTAGCGGGAAGGAGACCCAGTACTTC

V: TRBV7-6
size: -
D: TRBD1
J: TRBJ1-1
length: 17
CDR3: CASSFSLGDRAQLEAFF
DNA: TGTGCCAGCAGCTTCTCGCTCGGTGACAGGGCGCAACTTGAAGCTTTCTTT